Each of the 20 T cell receptor beta chains below was sequenced from the same sample in a study of T cells in Graves' hyperthyroidism and ophthalmopathy. From RNA transcripts, TCR beta CDR3 regions were amplified. Primed by the HTBI set, a first-round RT-PCR was run on the TCR CDR3. TCRdb reanalysed the multiplex PCR reads using MiXCR and keeps one entry per CDR3 protein. Among about 270,000 distinct CDR3 sequences, around a quarter were seen once, and the ten largest hold about a quarter. The source material was blood. These receptors were obtained from a man aged 35 to 55 with Graves' hyperthyroidism that later progressed to Graves' ophthalmopathy.

The chain recombines TRBV6-2 or TRBV6-3 with TRBJ2-7; D remains unclear. Trimming removed 6 bases from V and 4 bases from J, with 19 bases in between. The CDR3 totals 15 residues. Per germline, CDR1 MNHEY and CDR2 SVGEGT. CDR3 amino acids: CASSGIYQFPYEQYF. As DNA, the CDR3 is TGTGCCAGCAGCGGTATATACCAATTTCCTTACGAGCAGTACTTC.

On this clonotype: This may be a read error, as it is one base from a much larger clone. V and J are TRBV10-3 and TRBJ2-2; D ambiguous. Per the germline V gene, CDR1 is ENHRY and CDR2 is SYGVKD. There are 14 residues in the CDR3. Here the CDR3 DNA reads TGTACCATCAGTGAAGGGCGAAACACCGGGGAGCTGTTTTTT. Encoded protein: CTISEGRNTGELFF.

This clonotype was observed many times. One end of the junction varies from germline; a read error may be responsible. The chain has TRBV18 and TRBJ2-7, with a tentative D call TRBD2 (5 bases). The CDR3 length is 14 residues. CDR1 is KGHSH, CDR2 LQKENI, per germline. CDR3 loop: CASSSPRGFHEQYF. In DNA, the CDR3 is TGTGCCAGCTCATCACCACGGGGTTTCCACGAGCAGTACTTC.

The J gene is TRBJ2-7, the V gene TRBV12-3 or TRBV12-4, with TRBD1 matching over 7 bases. The CDR3 consists of 12 residues. J lost 5 bases, V lost 6 bases, and 4 bases had no gene match. The CDR3 DNA is TGTGCCAGCAGGGGACAGTCGGACGAGCAGTACTTC. Translating gives CASRGQSDEQYF.

The table lists this clonotype with many counts. V and J are TRBV5-1 and TRBJ2-4, with 7 bases matching TRBD1. The V and J ends lost 0 bases and 8 bases, in that order; junction bases with no gene match: 5. This CDR3 is 14 amino acids long. Germline values: CDR1 SGHRS, CDR2 YFSETQ. The CDR3 nucleotides read TGCGCCAGCAGCTTGGGACAGGGTCGAGACATTCAGTACTTC. This encodes CASSLGQGRDIQYF.

This clonotype was seen repeatedly, ten times or more. This rearrangement joins TRBV27 to TRBJ2-7; D is perhaps TRBD1 or TRBD2 (5 bases each). V lost 5 bases to trimming and J lost 0 bases, with 14 bases between them. This CDR3 spans 15 amino acids. Per germline, CDR1 MNHEY and CDR2 SMNVEV (reference sequence). CDR3 in DNA: TGTGCCAGCAGTCCGCCGGGACGGAGCTCCTACGAGCAGTACTTC. Translated, it gives CASSPPGRSSYEQYF.

This clonotype was observed many times. The V call is TRBV6-2 or TRBV6-3, the J call TRBJ1-1; 7 bases fit TRBD1. Trimming took 5 bases from V and 1 from J; bases not matched to a gene: 7. CDR3 length: 15 residues. Looked up from germline, CDR1 is MNHEY and CDR2 is SVGEGT. Written as DNA, the CDR3 is TGTGCCAGCAGTCGAAGGACAGGCAAGAACACTGAAGCTTTCTTT. Amino acid sequence: CASSRRTGKNTEAFF.

This clonotype was seen repeatedly, ten times or more. The chain couples TRBV28 to TRBJ1-2; 9 nucleotides match TRBD1. Losses at the gene ends were 4 bases for V and 3 bases for J; bases not matched to a gene: 6. The V gene's germline CDR1 is MDHEN and CDR2 SYDVKM. The CDR3 totals 15 residues. The CDR3 nucleotides read TGTGCCAGCAGTTCACAGGGGGCGGTTTACTATGGCTACACCTTC. It specifies CASSSQGAVYYGYTF.

The chain uses TRBV11-1 and TRBJ2-5, with 7 bases aligning to TRBD1. V lost 4 bases, J lost 3 bases, and 5 bases stayed unmatched. This CDR3 has 14 amino acids. The V gene's germline CDR1 is SGHAT and CDR2 FQDESV (reference sequence). DNA for the CDR3: TGTGCCAGCAGCTCCGATGACAGGGAAGAGACCCAGTACTTC. It is translated as CASSSDDREETQYF.

This clonotype was counted at least ten times. V and J are TRBV27 and TRBJ1-1; D unresolved. This CDR3 contains 13 residues. In germline, CDR1 is MNHEY, CDR2 SMNVEV (reference sequence). V was shortened by 7 bases and J by 4 bases, with 13 bases between the two germline ends. The CDR3 here is CASTYTWGTEAFF. In DNA, the CDR3 is TGTGCCAGCACCTATACCTGGGGCACTGAAGCTTTCTTT.

This clonotype was seen at least ten times. V usage is TRBV30 and J usage is TRBJ2-7; D remains unclear. The CDR3 is 11 residues long. V was cut by 4 bases and J by 3 bases, with 7 bases left in between. Germline V gene data show CDR1 as GTSNPN and CDR2 as SVGIG (reference sequence). CDR3 bases: TGTGCCTGGACAGTAAACTACGAGCAGTACTTC. It is translated as CAWTVNYEQYF.

This clonotype was seen a handful of times. This chain joins TRBV5-1 and TRBJ2-5; D not resolved. V lost 5 bases to trimming and J lost 5 bases, with 16 bases between them. The CDR3 extends over 14 amino acids. Germline V gene lookup returns CDR1 SGHRS and CDR2 YFSETQ. CDR3 residues: CASRPYGSRETQYF. CDR3 nucleotide sequence: TGCGCCAGCAGACCTTACGGGTCCCGGGAGACCCAGTACTTC.

Many counts were recorded for this clonotype. The chain carries TRBV28 and TRBJ2-7, with D possibly TRBD2 on 6 matching bases. The germline V and J ends were trimmed by 3 bases and 1 base, with 16 bases remaining between them. The germline V gene encodes CDR1 MDHEN and CDR2 SYDVKM. This CDR3 contains 16 residues. The CDR3 reads CASSLLVLASSYEQYF. The DNA for the CDR3 is TGTGCCAGCAGTTTGCTCGTTCTAGCGAGTTCCTACGAGCAGTACTTC.

The V and J genes are TRBV11-2 and TRBJ2-5; 8 nucleotides match TRBD2. Germline V gene data show CDR1 as SGHAT and CDR2 as FQNNGV. V lost 5 bases, J lost 4 bases, and 18 bases stayed unmatched. The CDR3 extends over 18 amino acids. CDR3 residues: CASSPRVSGSREGETQYF. CDR3 in DNA: TGTGCCAGCAGCCCCCGAGTATCAGGTAGCCGGGAGGGAGAGACCCAGTACTTC.

In its sample, this clonotype was seen many times. The chain employs TRBV3-1 and TRBJ2-7, with 8 positions matching TRBD1. This CDR3 region has 13 residues. J was trimmed by 6 bases and V by 3 bases; bases with no gene match: 4. Germline CDR1 and CDR2: LGHDT and YNNKEL (reference sequence). CDR3 nucleotides: TGTGCCAGCAGCCACGACAGGGGCTTCGAGCAGTACTTC. Translating gives CASSHDRGFEQYF.

The CDR3 DNA follows: TGTGCCAGCAGCGCGAAATGGACAGGGAACACTGAAGCTTTCTTT. Translated: CASSAKWTGNTEAFF. V is TRBV6-1 and J is TRBJ1-1; 7 nucleotides agree with TRBD1. The length of the CDR3 is 15 residues. The germline gives CDR1 MNHNS, CDR2 SASEGT. The V gene end was trimmed by 6 bases and the J gene end by 1 base; junction bases not matched to a gene: 8.

A few counts support this clonotype. V gene TRBV3-1 combines with J gene TRBJ2-7, with D maybe TRBD2 (6 bases). In germline, CDR1 is LGHDT, CDR2 YNNKEL (reference sequence). CDR3 length: 15 amino acids. V shed 8 bases and J shed 3 bases, with 20 bases lying between them. The CDR3, as DNA: TGTGCCAGCGGACTAACGGGACTTCGAAACTACGAGCAGTACTTC. It translates to CASGLTGLRNYEQYF.

The chain employs TRBV19 and TRBJ2-5; D is perhaps TRBD1 or TRBD2 (7 bases each). V lost 5 bases and J 5 bases, leaving 21 bases between the germline ends. Germline values: CDR1 LNHDA, CDR2 SQIVND (reference sequence). CDR3 length equals 16 residues. CDR3 loop: CASSPSSGGVRETQYF. As DNA, the CDR3 is TGTGCCAGTAGTCCCTCTTCAGGGGGGGTGCGGGAGACCCAGTACTTC.

This clonotype was seen many times. V gene TRBV12-3 or TRBV12-4 combines with J gene TRBJ1-3; 10 positions agree with TRBD1. This CDR3 is built from 18 residues. J lost 4 bases, V lost 7 bases, and 16 bases had no gene match. Here the CDR3 DNA reads TGTGCCAGCACTTTCGGGGTACCGGGACAGGGGTTAGGAAACACCATATATTTT. Protein sequence: CASTFGVPGQGLGNTIYF.

In its sample, this clonotype was seen a few times. This chain connects TRBV20-1 to TRBJ2-7; 7 bases agree with TRBD2. This CDR3 spans 12 amino acids. The germline CDR1 and CDR2 sequences are DFQATT and SNEGSKA (reference sequence). V lost 6 bases and J lost 3; bases outside the gene matches: 5. The CDR3 loop is CSASGKGYEQYF. CDR3 DNA: TGCAGTGCGAGCGGGAAGGGCTACGAGCAGTACTTC.